The present TCR beta chain was sequenced within a study of blood T cell repertoires in COVID-19. Study in general: PBMCs, B-cell-depleted T cells, or T cells were the source of the cDNA or gDNA that made up the material.

This table comes from immunoSEQ multiplex PCR, and its TCRdb copy is limited to in-frame clones, with some not included. The data hold some 320,000 clones, with over 75% observed a single time. The CDR3 is 15 residues long. Germline values: CDR1 SGHTA, CDR2 FQGNSA. The V gene lost 1 base and the J gene lost 6 bases, with 13 bases spanning the gap. Sequencing was carried out using peripheral blood. The sequence came from a human donor in a cohort sampled during active COVID-19. The V and J genes are TRBV7-2 and TRBJ2-1; tentatively, D is TRBD2 (7 bases). CDR3 DNA sequence: TGTGCCAGCAGCTTAGACGGGGGGCCCGTCAATGAGCAGTTCTTC. Its protein product is CASSLDGGPVNEQFF.